The rows below give T cell receptor beta chains drawn from one sample of a study of T cells in Graves' hyperthyroidism and ophthalmopathy. TCRdb reprocessed the multiplex PCR reads via MiXCR and lists one record per CDR3 protein. The repertoire includes hundreds of thousands of distinct CDR3 sequences, approximately 14% of them detected once, and less than 15% sits in the top ten. What was sequenced was blood. These receptors originate from a man aged 18 to 30 with Graves' ophthalmopathy. Both conserved end residues are part of each CDR3. D genes are given only for firm matches. For some rows the clone size is stated as once, few or many, or as a class when expanded; others skip it.

TRBJ1-1,-,TRBV10-3,13,many,CASGRDQNTEAFF,TGTGCCTCTGGACGGGACCAGAACACTGAAGCTTTCTTT
TRBJ2-1,-,TRBV7-9,14,-,CASSPRGGARAKFF,TGTGCCAGCAGCCCTAGGGGGGGGGCCAGAGCGAAGTTCTTC
TRBJ1-1,-,TRBV11-2,13,many,CASSLAVPTEAFF,TGTGCCAGCAGCTTAGCCGTCCCGACTGAAGCTTTCTTT
TRBJ2-1,TRBD2,TRBV4-1,17,few,CASSRTSAGGAYNEQFF,TGCGCCAGCAGCCGAACGTCGGCGGGGGGGGCCTACAATGAGCAGTTCTTC
TRBJ2-7,TRBD1,TRBV7-9,14,few,CASSLVGGVDGQYF,TGTGCCAGCAGCTTAGTAGGGGGCGTCGACGGGCAGTACTTC
TRBJ2-7,-,TRBV3-1,16,many,CASSPPLGLRMGEQYF,TGTGCCAGCAGCCCGCCTCTGGGACTCCGCATGGGCGAGCAGTACTTC
TRBJ2-5,-,TRBV19,13,many,CASARDHQETQYF,TGTGCCAGTGCCCGGGACCATCAAGAGACCCAGTACTTC
TRBJ2-3,-,TRBV20-1,15,-,CSARDPPASPDTQYF,TGCAGTGCTAGAGATCCCCCGGCTAGTCCAGATACGCAGTATTTT
TRBJ2-1,-,TRBV5-8,16,many,CASSLRGLGSYNEQFF,TGTGCCAGCAGCTTGCGAGGGCTCGGTTCCTACAATGAGCAGTTCTTC
TRBJ2-7,TRBD1,TRBV7-9,17,many,CASSRGQGIPTFYEQYF,TGTGCCAGCAGCAGGGGACAGGGGATACCTACCTTCTACGAGCAGTACTTC
TRBJ2-3,-,TRBV5-6,15,many,CASSLVGKTTDTQYF,TGTGCCAGCAGCTTGGTGGGCAAAACCACAGATACGCAGTATTTT
TRBJ2-7,-,TRBV20-1,15,many,CSARDYAGRTYEQYF,TGCAGTGCTAGAGATTACGCGGGACGGACCTACGAGCAGTACTTC
TRBJ2-5,TRBD2,TRBV10-3,15,-,CATGGLAGPQETQYF,TGTGCCACGGGGGGACTAGCGGGGCCCCAAGAGACCCAGTACTTC
TRBJ1-4,-,TRBV29-1,15,-,CSVSGRAGGNEKLFF,-
TRBJ2-2,TRBD2,TRBV5-1,17,few,CASSSRLAGANTGELFF,TGCGCCAGCAGCTCCAGACTAGCGGGCGCGAACACCGGGGAGCTGTTTTTT
TRBJ2-5,-,TRBV4-1,16,-,CASSHPRDSEKETQYF,TGCGCCAGCAGCCACCCCCGAGACAGCGAAAAAGAGACCCAGTACTTC
TRBJ2-1,TRBD2,TRBV29-1,14,few,CSGGSGEGYNEQFF,TGCAGCGGAGGAAGCGGGGAAGGATACAATGAGCAGTTCTTC
TRBJ1-2,TRBD1,TRBV20-1,16,many,CSARDGQGAGVSGYTF,TGCAGTGCTAGAGATGGACAGGGGGCGGGAGTATCTGGCTACACCTTC
TRBJ2-7,-,TRBV5-5,15,many,CASSRGTLGPYEQYF,TGTGCCAGCTCGAGGGGGACTCTCGGTCCCTACGAGCAGTACTTC
TRBJ1-5,-,TRBV2,18,many,CASSPSRSRTLSNQPQHF,TGTGCCAGCAGTCCTTCAAGGTCCAGAACCCTTAGCAATCAGCCCCAGCATTTT
TRBJ1-6,-,TRBV9,13,few,CASSVESYSPLHF,TGTGCCAGCAGCGTAGAATCGTATTCACCCCTCCACTTT
TRBJ1-5,-,TRBV6-2/TRBV6-3,12,many,CASSYSWQPQHF,TGTGCCAGCAGTTACTCGTGGCAGCCCCAGCATTTT